This T cell receptor beta chain was profiled in a study of T cell changes during pregnancy in multiple sclerosis. The germline V gene has CDR1 SGDLS and CDR2 YYNGEE. V gave up 0 bases and J gave up 7 bases, with 10 bases separating them. This CDR3 is built from 13 residues. The data were produced by immunoSEQ multiplex PCR, yet TCRdb's version contains in-frame clones alone and is incomplete. In the table there are about 32,000 clones, approximately 89% of which are singletons. Material: CD8+ T cells from peripheral blood mononuclear cells, obtained in the first trimester of pregnancy. The genes are TRBV9 and TRBJ2-5; D perhaps matches TRBD2 (5 bases). The TCR sequence derives from a female donor with multiple sclerosis, enrolled in a pregnancy study. For the CDR3, the DNA is TGTGCCAGCAGCGTAGGGTCCGCGGGGACCCAGTACTTC. Amino acids: CASSVGSAGTQYF.